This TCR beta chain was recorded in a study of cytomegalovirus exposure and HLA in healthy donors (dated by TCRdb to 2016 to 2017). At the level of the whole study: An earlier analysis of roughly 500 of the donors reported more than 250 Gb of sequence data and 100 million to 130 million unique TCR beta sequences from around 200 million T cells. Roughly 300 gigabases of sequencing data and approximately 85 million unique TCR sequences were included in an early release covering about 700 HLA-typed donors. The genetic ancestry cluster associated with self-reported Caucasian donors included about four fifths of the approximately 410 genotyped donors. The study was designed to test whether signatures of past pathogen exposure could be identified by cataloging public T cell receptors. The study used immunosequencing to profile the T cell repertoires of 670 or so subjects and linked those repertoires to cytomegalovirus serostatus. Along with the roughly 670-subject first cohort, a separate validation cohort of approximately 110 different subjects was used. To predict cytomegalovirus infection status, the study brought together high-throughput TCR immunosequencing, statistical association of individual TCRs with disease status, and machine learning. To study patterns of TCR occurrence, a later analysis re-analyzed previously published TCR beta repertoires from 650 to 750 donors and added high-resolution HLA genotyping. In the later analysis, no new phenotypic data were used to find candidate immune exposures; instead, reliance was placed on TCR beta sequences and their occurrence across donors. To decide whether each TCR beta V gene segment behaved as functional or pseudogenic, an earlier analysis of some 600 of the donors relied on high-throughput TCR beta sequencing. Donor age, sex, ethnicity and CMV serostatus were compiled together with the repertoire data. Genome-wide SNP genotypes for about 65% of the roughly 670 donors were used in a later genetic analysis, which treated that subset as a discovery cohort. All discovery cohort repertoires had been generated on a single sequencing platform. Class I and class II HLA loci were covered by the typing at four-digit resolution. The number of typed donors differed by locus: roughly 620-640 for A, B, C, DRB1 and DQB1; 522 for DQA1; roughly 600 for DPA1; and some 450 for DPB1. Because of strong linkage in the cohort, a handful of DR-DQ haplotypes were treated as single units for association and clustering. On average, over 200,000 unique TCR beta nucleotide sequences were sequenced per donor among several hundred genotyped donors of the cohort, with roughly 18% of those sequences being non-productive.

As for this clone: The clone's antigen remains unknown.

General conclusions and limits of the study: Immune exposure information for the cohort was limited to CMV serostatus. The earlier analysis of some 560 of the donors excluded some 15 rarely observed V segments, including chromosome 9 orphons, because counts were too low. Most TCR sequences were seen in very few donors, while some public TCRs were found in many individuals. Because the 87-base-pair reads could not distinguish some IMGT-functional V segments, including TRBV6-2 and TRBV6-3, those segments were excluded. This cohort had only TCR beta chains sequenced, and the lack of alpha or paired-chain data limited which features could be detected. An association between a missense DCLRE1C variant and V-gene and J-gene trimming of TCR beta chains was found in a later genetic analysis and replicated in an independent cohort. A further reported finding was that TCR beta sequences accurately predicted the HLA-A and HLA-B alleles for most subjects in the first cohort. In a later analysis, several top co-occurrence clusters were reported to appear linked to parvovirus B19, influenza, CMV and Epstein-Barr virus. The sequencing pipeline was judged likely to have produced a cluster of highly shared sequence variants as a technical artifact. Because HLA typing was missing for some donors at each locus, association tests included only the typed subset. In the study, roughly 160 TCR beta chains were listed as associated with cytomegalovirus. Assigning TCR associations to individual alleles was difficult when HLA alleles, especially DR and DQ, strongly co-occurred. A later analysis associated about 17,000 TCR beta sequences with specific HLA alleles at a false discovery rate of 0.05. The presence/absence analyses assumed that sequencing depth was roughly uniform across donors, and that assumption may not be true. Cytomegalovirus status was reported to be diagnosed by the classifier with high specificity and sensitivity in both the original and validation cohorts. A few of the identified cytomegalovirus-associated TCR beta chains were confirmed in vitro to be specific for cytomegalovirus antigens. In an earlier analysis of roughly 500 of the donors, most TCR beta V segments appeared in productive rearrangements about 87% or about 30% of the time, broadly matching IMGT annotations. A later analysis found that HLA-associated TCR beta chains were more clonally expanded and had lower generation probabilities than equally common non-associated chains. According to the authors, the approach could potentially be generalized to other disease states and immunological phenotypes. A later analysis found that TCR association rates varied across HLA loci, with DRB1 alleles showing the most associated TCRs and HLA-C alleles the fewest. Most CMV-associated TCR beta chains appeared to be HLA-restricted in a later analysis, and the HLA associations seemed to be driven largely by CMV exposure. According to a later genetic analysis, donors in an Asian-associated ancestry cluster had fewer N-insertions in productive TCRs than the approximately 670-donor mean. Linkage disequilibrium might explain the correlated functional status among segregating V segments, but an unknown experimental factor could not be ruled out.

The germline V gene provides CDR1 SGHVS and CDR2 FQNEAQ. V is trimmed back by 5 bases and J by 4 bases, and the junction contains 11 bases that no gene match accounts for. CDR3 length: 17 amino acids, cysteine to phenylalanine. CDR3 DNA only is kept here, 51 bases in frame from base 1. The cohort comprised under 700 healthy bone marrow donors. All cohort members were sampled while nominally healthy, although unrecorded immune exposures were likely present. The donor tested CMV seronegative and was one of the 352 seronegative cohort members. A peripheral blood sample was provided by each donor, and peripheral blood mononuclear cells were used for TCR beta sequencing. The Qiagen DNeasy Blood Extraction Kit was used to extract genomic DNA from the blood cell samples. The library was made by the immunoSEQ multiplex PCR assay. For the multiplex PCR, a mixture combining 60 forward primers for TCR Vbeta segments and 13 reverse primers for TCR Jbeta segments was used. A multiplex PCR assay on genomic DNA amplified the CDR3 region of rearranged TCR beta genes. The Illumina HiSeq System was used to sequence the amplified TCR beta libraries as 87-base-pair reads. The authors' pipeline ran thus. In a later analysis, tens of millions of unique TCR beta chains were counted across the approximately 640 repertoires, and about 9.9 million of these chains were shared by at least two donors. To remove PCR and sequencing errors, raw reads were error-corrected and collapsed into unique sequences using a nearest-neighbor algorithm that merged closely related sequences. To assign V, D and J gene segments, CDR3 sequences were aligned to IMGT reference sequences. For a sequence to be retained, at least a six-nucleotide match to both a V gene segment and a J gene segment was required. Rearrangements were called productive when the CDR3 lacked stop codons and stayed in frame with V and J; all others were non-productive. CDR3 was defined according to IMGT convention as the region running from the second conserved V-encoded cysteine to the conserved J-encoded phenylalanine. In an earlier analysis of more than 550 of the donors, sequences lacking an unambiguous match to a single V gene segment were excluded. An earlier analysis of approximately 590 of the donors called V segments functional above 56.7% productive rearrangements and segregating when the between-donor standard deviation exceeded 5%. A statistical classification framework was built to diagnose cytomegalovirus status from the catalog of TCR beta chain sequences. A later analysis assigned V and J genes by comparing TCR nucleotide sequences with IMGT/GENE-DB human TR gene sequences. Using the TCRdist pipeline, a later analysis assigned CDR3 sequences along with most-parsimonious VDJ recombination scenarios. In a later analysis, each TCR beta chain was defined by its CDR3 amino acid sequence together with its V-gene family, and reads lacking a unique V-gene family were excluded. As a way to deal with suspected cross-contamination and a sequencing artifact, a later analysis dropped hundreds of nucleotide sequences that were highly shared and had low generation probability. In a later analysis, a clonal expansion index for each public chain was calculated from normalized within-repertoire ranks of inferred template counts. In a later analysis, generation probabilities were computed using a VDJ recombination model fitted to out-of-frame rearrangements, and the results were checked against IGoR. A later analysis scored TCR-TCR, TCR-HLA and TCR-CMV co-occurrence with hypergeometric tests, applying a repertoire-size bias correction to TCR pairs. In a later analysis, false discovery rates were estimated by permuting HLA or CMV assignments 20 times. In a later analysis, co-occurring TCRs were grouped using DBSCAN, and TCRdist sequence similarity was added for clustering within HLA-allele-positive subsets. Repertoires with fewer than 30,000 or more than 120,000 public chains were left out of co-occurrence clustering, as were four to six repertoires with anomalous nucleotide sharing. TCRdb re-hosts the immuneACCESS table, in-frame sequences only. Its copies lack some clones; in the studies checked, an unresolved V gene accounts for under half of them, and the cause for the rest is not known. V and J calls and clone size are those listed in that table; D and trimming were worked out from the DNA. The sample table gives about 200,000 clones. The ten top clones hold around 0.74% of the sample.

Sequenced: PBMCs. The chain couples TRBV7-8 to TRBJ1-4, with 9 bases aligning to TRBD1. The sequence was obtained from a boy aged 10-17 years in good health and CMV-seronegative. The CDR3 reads CASSITRGQGLNEKLFF. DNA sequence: TGTGCCAGCAGCATAACTCGGGGACAGGGTCTTAATGAAAAACTGTTTTTT.